A selection of T cell receptor beta chains follows, all from one sample in a study of T cell repertoires in cytomegalovirus infection. One entry per CDR3 protein results from TCRdb running MiXCR on the reads. The sample has about 300,000 distinct CDR3 sequences, about 8.8% seen once; the top ten hold approximately 2.4%. Sequencing input: PBMCs. The receptor source for this set is a human donor in good health (CMV status not recorded). Some clones in this sample may be carry-over from other donors' samples. Each CDR3 is given without its conserved first and last residue. D genes are given only for firm matches.

>TRBV28|.|TRBJ2-1
ASSLGSSKINEQF
>TRBV29-1|.|TRBJ2-1
SVPGQGSNEQF
>TRBV10-3|TRBD1|TRBJ1-1
AISGQGAMGAF
>TRBV19|.|TRBJ2-3
ATSAGDFRTDTQY
>TRBV2|.|TRBJ2-5
ASSEPEGQY
>TRBV28|.|TRBJ2-5
ASSLTGPQETQY
>TRBV2|.|TRBJ1-4
ASSELGPGTNEKLF
>TRBV19|.|TRBJ2-2
ASSLIKGTQHGGELF
>TRBV20-1|.|TRBJ1-5
SAGGIGQPQH
>TRBV14|.|TRBJ2-4
ASSQDTVSIQY
>TRBV3-1|.|TRBJ2-3
ASAAGTDTQY